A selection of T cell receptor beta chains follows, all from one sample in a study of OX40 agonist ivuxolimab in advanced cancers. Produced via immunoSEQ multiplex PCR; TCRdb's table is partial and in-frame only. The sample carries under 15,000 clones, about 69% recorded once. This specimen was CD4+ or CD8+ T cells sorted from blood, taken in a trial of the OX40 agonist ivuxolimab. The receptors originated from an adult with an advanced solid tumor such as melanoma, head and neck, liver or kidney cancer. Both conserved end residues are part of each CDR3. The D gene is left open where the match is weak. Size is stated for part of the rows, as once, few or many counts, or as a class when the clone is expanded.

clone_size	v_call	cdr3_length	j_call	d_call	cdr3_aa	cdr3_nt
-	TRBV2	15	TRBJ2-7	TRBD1	CASSESQGVVDEQYF	TGTGCCAGCAGTGAATCCCAGGGGGTTGTGGACGAGCAGTACTTC
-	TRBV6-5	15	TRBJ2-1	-	CASSYSRPIYNEQFF	TGTGCCAGCAGTTACTCGCGTCCGATCTACAATGAGCAGTTCTTC
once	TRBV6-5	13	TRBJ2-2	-	CASSPPLSGELFF	TGTGCCAGCAGCCCTCCGCTGAGCGGGGAGCTGTTTTTT
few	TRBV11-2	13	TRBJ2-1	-	CASSLGGANEQFF	TGTGCCAGCAGCTTAGGGGGGGCCAATGAGCAGTTCTTC
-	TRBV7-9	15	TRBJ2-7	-	CASSSEGDRAYEQYF	TGTGCCAGCAGCTCGGAGGGGGACAGAGCTTACGAGCAGTACTTC
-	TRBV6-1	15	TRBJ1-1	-	CASSEGDAGGTEAFF	TGTGCCAGCAGTGAAGGGGATGCCGGGGGCACTGAAGCTTTCTTT
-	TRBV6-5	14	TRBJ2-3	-	CASSYGYMSDTQYF	TGTGCCAGCAGTTACGGGTATATGTCGGATACGCAGTATTTT
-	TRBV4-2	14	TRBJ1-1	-	CASSQAGRSTEAFF	TGTGCCAGCAGCCAAGCAGGGAGGAGCACTGAAGCTTTCTTT
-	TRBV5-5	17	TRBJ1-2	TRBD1	CASSLDAGTGANYGYTF	TGTGCCAGCAGCTTGGACGCCGGGACAGGGGCTAACTATGGCTACACCTTC
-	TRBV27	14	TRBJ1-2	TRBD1	CASSSTDRGHGYTF	TGTGCCAGCAGTTCCACCGACAGGGGTCATGGCTACACCTTC
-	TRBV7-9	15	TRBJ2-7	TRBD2	CASSFPSGRGDEQYF	TGTGCCAGCAGCTTCCCTAGCGGGAGAGGCGACGAGCAGTACTTC
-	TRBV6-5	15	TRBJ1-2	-	CASPTRSAPSYGYTF	TGTGCCAGCCCCACGCGGAGTGCTCCGAGCTATGGCTACACCTTC
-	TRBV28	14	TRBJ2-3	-	CASSLLGGADTQYF	TGTGCCAGCAGTTTACTTGGGGGTGCAGATACGCAGTATTTT
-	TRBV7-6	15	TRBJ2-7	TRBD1	CASSLGTGANYEQYF	TGTGCCAGCAGCTTAGGGACAGGGGCAAACTACGAGCAGTACTTC
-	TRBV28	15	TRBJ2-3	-	CASTSGAGWTDTQYF	TGTGCCAGCACCTCTGGGGCGGGATGGACAGATACGCAGTATTTT
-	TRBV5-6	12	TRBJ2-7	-	CASSLALGEQYF	TGTGCCAGCAGCTTGGCCTTAGGTGAGCAGTACTTC
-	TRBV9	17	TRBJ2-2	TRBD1	CASSRDRGRGNTGELFF	TGTGCCAGCAGCCGAGACAGGGGGCGTGGGAACACCGGGGAGCTGTTTTTT
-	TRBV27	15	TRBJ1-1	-	CASSLGGPSNTEAFF	TGTGCCAGCAGCCTCGGGGGGCCTTCGAACACTGAAGCTTTCTTT
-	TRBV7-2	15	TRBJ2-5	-	CASSLPRELGETQYF	TGTGCCAGCAGCTTACCCCGGGAGTTGGGAGAGACCCAGTACTTC
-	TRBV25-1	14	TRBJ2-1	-	CATSQRGGYNEQFF	TGTGCCACCTCACAACGAGGTGGCTACAATGAGCAGTTCTTC
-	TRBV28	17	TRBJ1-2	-	CASSLNEGGVSPFGYTF	TGTGCCAGCAGTTTGAATGAGGGAGGGGTATCGCCATTTGGCTACACCTTC
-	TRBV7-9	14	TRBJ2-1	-	CASRGVMNYNEQFF	TGTGCCAGCAGAGGGGTAATGAACTACAATGAGCAGTTCTTC
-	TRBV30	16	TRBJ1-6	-	CAWSLGALPYNSPLHF	TGTGCCTGGAGCCTAGGGGCCCTTCCGTATAATTCACCCCTCCACTTT
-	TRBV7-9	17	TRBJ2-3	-	CASSTGVGAGDLDTQYF	TGTGCCAGCAGCACAGGGGTCGGGGCGGGAGACTTAGATACGCAGTATTTT
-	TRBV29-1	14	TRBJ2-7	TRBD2	CSVKLAEHFYEQYF	TGCAGCGTTAAACTAGCGGAGCACTTCTACGAGCAGTACTTC
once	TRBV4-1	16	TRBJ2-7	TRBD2	CASSRVSGAGYYEQYF	TGCGCCAGCAGCCGAGTAAGCGGGGCAGGATACTACGAGCAGTACTTC
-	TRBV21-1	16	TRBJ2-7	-	CASSESPDRMAYEQYF	TGTGCCAGCAGCGAGAGCCCCGACAGGATGGCCTACGAGCAGTACTTC
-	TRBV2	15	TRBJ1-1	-	CASSEAGQSNTEAFF	TGTGCCAGCAGTGAAGCCGGACAGTCGAACACTGAAGCTTTCTTT
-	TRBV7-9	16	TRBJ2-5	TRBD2	CASSSTSGEGQETQYF	TGTGCCAGCAGTTCGACTAGCGGGGAGGGGCAAGAGACCCAGTACTTC
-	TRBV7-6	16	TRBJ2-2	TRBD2	CASSPGLAGVPGELFF	TGTGCCAGCAGCCCTGGACTAGCGGGAGTCCCCGGGGAGCTGTTTTTT
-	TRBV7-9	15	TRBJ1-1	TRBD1	CASSGDRVLNTEAFF	TGTGCCAGCAGCGGGGACAGGGTGTTGAACACTGAAGCTTTCTTT
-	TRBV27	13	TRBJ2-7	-	CASSFDSSGEQYF	TGTGCCAGCAGTTTTGACAGTTCTGGCGAGCAGTACTTC
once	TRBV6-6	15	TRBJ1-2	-	CASSYSPGGANGYTF	TGTGCCAGCAGTTACTCGCCCGGGGGTGCCAATGGCTACACCTTC
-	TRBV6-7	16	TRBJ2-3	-	CASCFLGGGGADTQYF	TGTGCCAGCTGTTTTTTAGGTGGGGGAGGTGCAGATACGCAGTATTTT
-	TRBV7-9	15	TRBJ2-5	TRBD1	CASSQVTGGRETQYF	TGTGCCAGCAGCCAAGTAACAGGGGGCAGAGAGACCCAGTACTTC
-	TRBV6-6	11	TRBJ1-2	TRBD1	CASKRTGGYTF	TGTGCCAGCAAGCGGACAGGCGGCTACACCTTC
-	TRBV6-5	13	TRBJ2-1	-	CASMETAYNEQFF	TGTGCCAGCATGGAGACAGCCTACAATGAGCAGTTCTTC